The rows below give T cell receptor beta chains drawn from one sample of a study of early T cells in non-severe SARS-CoV-2 infection. TCRdb re-analysed the 5' RACE reads in MiXCR, keeping a single row per CDR3 protein. The sample yields some 61,000 distinct CDR3 sequences, over 9.5% seen once. Sequenced sample: whole blood. These receptors originate from an adult who was a healthcare worker with PCR-confirmed SARS-CoV-2 infection or an uninfected control (not recorded which). Each CDR3 is given with its conserved first and last residue. The order of the fields is V gene, J gene, D gene, clone size, CDR3 DNA, CDR3 protein. The D gene is left open where the match is weak. Expanded clones are given a class, and other clones once, few, many or no size at all.

TRBV7-7,TRBJ2-1,NA,many,TGTGCTAGCAGCTTCGGCGATGGCAATGAGCAGTTCTTC,CASSFGDGNEQFF
TRBV7-9,TRBJ2-7,NA,few,TGTGCCAGCAGCCCCCCCCTGACTTACGAGCAGTACTTC,CASSPPLTYEQYF
TRBV7-2,TRBJ2-1,NA,many,TGTGCCAGCAGCCCCCCCGGACTGCCCCAAGTTTCGCGAGAGCAGTTCTTC,CASSPPGLPQVSREQFF
TRBV6-1,TRBJ2-7,NA,few,TGTGCCAGCAGCGCGAGGGGGTATCACGAGCAGTACTTC,CASSARGYHEQYF
TRBV3-1,TRBJ2-1,TRBD1,once,TGTGCCAGCAGCAGACAGGGCATCCCCAATGAGCAGTTCTTC,CASSRQGIPNEQFF
TRBV7-9,TRBJ2-3,NA,few,TGTGCCAGCAGCGCTCGGGGGTACACAGATACGCAGTATTTT,CASSARGYTDTQYF
TRBV6-1,TRBJ2-7,TRBD2,many,TGTGCCAGCACCGAAATGACTAGCGGGAGAGGCGAGCAGTACTTC,CASTEMTSGRGEQYF
TRBV27,TRBJ1-1,NA,NA,TGTGCCAGCAGTTTATACGCGGGTGGCACTGAAGCTTTCTTT,CASSLYAGGTEAFF
TRBV11-2,TRBJ1-3,NA,many,TGTGCCAGCAGCCCACGCGGGACGTTTGGTGGAAACACCATATATTTT,CASSPRGTFGGNTIYF
TRBV3-1,TRBJ2-7,TRBD2,many,TGTGCCAGCAGCGGACTAGGCCCCGAGCAGTACTTC,CASSGLGPEQYF
TRBV11-2,TRBJ2-3,NA,few,TGTGCCAGCAGCTTTGGAGTCACAGATACGCAGTATTTT,CASSFGVTDTQYF
TRBV25-1,TRBJ2-1,TRBD2,few,TGTGCCAGCAAGAGTACTAGCGGAGCCTACAATGAGCAGTTCTTC,CASKSTSGAYNEQFF
TRBV11-1,TRBJ2-3,TRBD2,NA,TGTGCCAGCAGCGCACCTAGCGGGGGCCAAGATACGCAGTATTTT,CASSAPSGGQDTQYF
TRBV2,TRBJ2-3,NA,few,TGTGCCAGCAGTAGGACAACCACAGATACGCAGTATTTT,CASSRTTTDTQYF
TRBV6-5,TRBJ1-3,TRBD1,many,TGTGCCAGCAGTCAGATCAGGGGGACGGGAAACACCATATATTTT,CASSQIRGTGNTIYF
TRBV15,TRBJ1-5,NA,many,TGTGCCACCAGCAGAGGGACAGCTAGCAATCAGCCCCAGCATTTT,CATSRGTASNQPQHF
TRBV12-3/TRBV12-4,TRBJ1-1,NA,many,TGTGCCAGCAGAGATCTTCTGGTCGCAGTCATGAACACTGAAGCTTTCTTT,CASRDLLVAVMNTEAFF
TRBV2,TRBJ2-7,NA,many,TGTGCCAGCAGAGAGACAAAACCCCCCTACGAGCAGTACTTC,CASRETKPPYEQYF
TRBV6-2/TRBV6-3,TRBJ2-1,TRBD1,many,TGTGCCAGCAGTCAGTCTCAGGGACAGGGTGTAAACAATGAGCAGTTCTTC,CASSQSQGQGVNNEQFF
TRBV7-9,TRBJ2-5,NA,few,TGTGCCAGCAGCTTAGCGGGGGGCGGAGAGACCCAGTACTTC,CASSLAGGGETQYF
TRBV7-9,TRBJ2-2,NA,many,TGTGCCAGCAGCTTTACGGTCCTCACCGGGGAGCTGTTTTTT,CASSFTVLTGELFF
TRBV7-2,TRBJ2-7,NA,many,TGTGCCAGCAGCTTACTAGCGAGCGTGTACGAGCAGTACTTC,CASSLLASVYEQYF
TRBV15,TRBJ1-1,TRBD1,once,TGTGCCACCAGCAGAGGGGTGACAGGGAGCTGGAACACTGAAGCTTTCTTT,CATSRGVTGSWNTEAFF
TRBV29-1,TRBJ2-1,NA,few,TGCAGCGTCGGACAGGGATTCAGCGGGAGTAATGAGCAGTTCTTC,CSVGQGFSGSNEQFF
TRBV18,TRBJ1-6,NA,many,TGTGCCAGCTCACCACAAACAGGGAACTTAGTTCATTCACCCCTCCACTTT,CASSPQTGNLVHSPLHF
TRBV27,TRBJ2-7,NA,many,TGTGCCAGCATGGCCCTACAGGGCCTACTCTCCTACGAGCAGTACTTC,CASMALQGLLSYEQYF
TRBV7-6,TRBJ2-5,NA,NA,TGTGCCGTTGCAACCTTCGGAGGAGAGACCCAGTACTTC,CAVATFGGETQYF
TRBV9,TRBJ2-5,TRBD2,once,TGTGCCAGCAGCGTAGCTACGACTAGCGGGGGTATCCAAGAGACCCAGTACTTC,CASSVATTSGGIQETQYF
TRBV6-5,TRBJ2-6,NA,NA,TGTGCCAGCAGTTACAAAGGTGGTAGTAGGGCCAACGTCCTGACTTTC,CASSYKGGSRANVLTF